Below, 32 T cell receptor beta chains from the same sample are listed, as sequenced in a study of Ad26.COV2.S vaccination and SARS-CoV-2 variants. Sample treatment: about 20 received Ad26.COV2.S at low or high dose, single or two shots; 5 received placebo; per-sample allocation not given. On day 63 after the first injection, vaccine and placebo recipients gave samples. Libraries were prepared by immunoSEQ multiplex PCR; TCRdb keeps only in-frame clonotypes and omits some of them. The sample lists about 400,000 clones, about four fifths occurring once. The sequencing here drew on peripheral blood, taken in a trial of Ad26.COV2.S vaccine versus placebo. These receptors were obtained from a person between 18 and 60 years old who received the Ad26.COV2.S COVID-19 vaccine or a placebo.

This sequence joins TRBV3-1 (or the pseudogene TRBV3-2) and TRBJ2-5; 15 bases align to TRBD2. Per the germline V gene, CDR1 is LGHDT and CDR2 is YNNKEL (reference sequence). V lost 3 bases to trimming and J lost 4 bases; unmatched junction nucleotides: 0. This CDR3 has 15 residues. Here the CDR3 reads CASSQGLAGGETQYF. The CDR3 DNA follows: TGTGCCAGCAGCCAGGGACTAGCGGGAGGAGAGACCCAGTACTTC.

The V and J genes are TRBV5-4 and TRBJ2-3; D is unclear. Looked up from germline, CDR1 is SGHNT and CDR2 is YYREEE (reference sequence). V gave up 10 bases and J gave up 5 bases, with 14 bases separating them. The CDR3 consists of 12 residues. The CDR3 here is CASESTEDTQYF. Written as DNA, the CDR3 is TGTGCCTCTGAGAGTACGGAAGATACGCAGTATTTT.

Regarding this clone: The junction departs from germline at one end; a sequencing error may be responsible. The V call is TRBV20-1, the J call TRBJ2-3; 8 nucleotides align to TRBD2. CDR1 DFQATT and CDR2 SNEGSKA come from the germline V gene (reference sequence). This CDR3 contains 11 residues. CDR3 sequence: CSAIFSGGNPF. The CDR3 bases are TGCAGTGCTATATTTTCGGGGGGGAATCCTTTT.

The chain combines TRBV2 with TRBJ2-2; D is possibly TRBD2 (5 bases). V was clipped by 4 bases and J by 4 bases, with 10 bases between them. The CDR3 runs 14 residues. Germline V CDR1 and CDR2: SNHLY, FYNNEI. The CDR3, as DNA: TGTGCCAGCAGTGGTAGCGCCGCCACCGGGGAGCTGTTTTTT. Translating it yields CASSGSAATGELFF.

This clone was observed many times. This chain connects TRBV6-6 to TRBJ2-2; tentatively, D is TRBD2 (5 bases). The CDR3 length is 13 residues. In germline, CDR1 is MNHNY, CDR2 SVGAGI (reference sequence). V shed 4 bases and J shed 5 bases, with 8 bases lying between them. CDR3 sequence: CASSSRETGELFF. CDR3 DNA sequence: TGTGCCAGCAGTTCGAGGGAGACCGGGGAGCTGTTTTTT.

The sample holds a few counts of this clone. The chain links TRBV7-2 to TRBJ1-3, with D tentatively TRBD1 (5 bases). Germline CDR1 is SGHTA and CDR2 is FQGNSA. The CDR3 runs to 13 residues. Trimming removed 10 bases at V and 0 bases at J, with 10 bases between. For the CDR3, the DNA is TGTGCCACCTCAGGGACCTCTGGAAACACCATATATTTT. Protein sequence: CATSGTSGNTIYF.

V usage is TRBV29-1 and J usage is TRBJ2-3; D uncertain. Germline-derived CDR1 and CDR2 are SQVTM and ANQGSEA. The CDR3 totals 15 residues. V was pared by 2 bases and J by 1 base, with 13 bases between. CDR3 nucleotides: TGCAGCGTTGAATTCGGGTCCGCCCGCACAGATACGCAGTATTTT. Translated: CSVEFGSARTDTQYF.

The chain links TRBV7-2 to TRBJ2-7; 8 nucleotides line up with TRBD2. CDR3 length equals 13 residues. J lost 2 bases, V lost 5 bases, and 2 bases had no gene match. CDR1 and CDR2 (germline): SGHTA, FQGNSA. The CDR3 nucleotides read TGTGCCAGCAGCGGGCGGGGGGCCTACGAGCAGTACTTC. It specifies CASSGRGAYEQYF.

The chain joins TRBV4-3 to TRBJ2-1; 8 bases align to TRBD1. Germline CDR1 and CDR2: LGHNA and YSLEER. V gave up 3 bases and J gave up 0 bases; unmatched junction bases: 1. CDR3 length: 15 residues. The chain's CDR3 is CASSQGQASYNEQFF. The CDR3 nucleotides are TGCGCCAGCAGCCAGGGACAGGCCTCCTACAATGAGCAGTTCTTC.

The chain couples TRBV20-1 to TRBJ2-3, with TRBD2 matching over 7 bases. CDR3 length: 11 residues. The V gene end was trimmed by 7 bases and the J gene end by 5 bases; junction bases not matched to a gene: 3. Germline CDR1 is DFQATT and CDR2 is SNEGSKA (reference sequence). The CDR3: CSGWGGDTQYF. The CDR3 nucleotides are TGCAGTGGTTGGGGGGGAGATACGCAGTATTTT.

For this clone: Other DNA sequences in this sample translate to the same CDR3. This rearrangement joins TRBV12-3 or TRBV12-4 to TRBJ1-5, with no clear D. CDR3 length: 12 amino acids. V gave up 3 bases and J gave up 1 base, with 1 base separating them. The CDR3 DNA is TGTGCCAGCAGTTTCAGCAATCAGCCCCAGCATTTT. This gives the protein CASSFSNQPQHF.

The chain links TRBV6-5 to TRBJ2-5; 9 bases align to TRBD2. V was pared by 8 bases and J by 9 bases, with 16 bases of the junction left unmatched. Per germline, CDR1 MNHEY and CDR2 SVGAGI. The length of the CDR3 is 15 residues. CDR3 nucleotides: TGTGCCAGCCCTGCCCTAGCGGGGACCCCCGCCGCCCAGTACTTC. This gives the protein CASPALAGTPAAQYF.

This clone was observed a single time. The chain carries TRBV7-3 and TRBJ2-3; the match to TRBD1 covers 10 bases. The V gene's germline CDR1 is SGHTA and CDR2 FQGTGA. The ends lost 3 bases at V and 6 bases at J; junction bases unmatched: 9. The CDR3 spans 16 residues. Here the CDR3 reads CASSLQGTGVLDTQYF. CDR3 nucleotide sequence: TGTGCCAGCAGCTTGCAAGGGACAGGGGTTTTGGATACGCAGTATTTT.

This clone appeared a single time. The chain uses TRBV6-1 and TRBJ1-3; D unclear. CDR1 is MNHNS and CDR2 is SASEGT in the germline V gene. CDR3 length equals 16 residues. The V end lost 0 bases, the J end lost 6 bases, and 15 bases lay between the germline ends. CDR3 DNA: TGTGCCAGCAGTGAAGCAATTGGGGTTTTTGAAAACACCATATATTTT. This codes for CASSEAIGVFENTIYF.

V gene TRBV18 combines with J gene TRBJ2-7, with D hard to call. V lost 3 bases and J 4 bases, leaving 10 bases between the germline ends. The CDR3 length is 13 residues. Germline CDR1 KGHSH, CDR2 LQKENI. CDR3 protein: CASSPGRIYEQYF. DNA for the CDR3: TGTGCCAGCTCACCCGGCCGGATTTACGAGCAGTACTTC.

The rearrangement uses TRBV4-2 and TRBJ2-1; 9 nucleotides line up with TRBD2. The CDR3 totals 14 residues. Unmatched junction bases numbered 11, after V lost 2 bases and J lost 15 bases. Germline V gives CDR1 LGHNA, CDR2 YNFKEQ. The CDR3 is CASSQSSLAGRLFF. The DNA for the CDR3 is TGTGCCAGCAGCCAAAGTTCGCTAGCGGGACGGTTGTTCTTC.

This rearrangement joins TRBV18 to TRBJ1-2; TRBD1 might be the D (6 bases). This CDR3 spans 16 amino acids. Per germline, CDR1 KGHSH and CDR2 LQKENI. Trimming removed 1 base at V and 2 bases at J, with 14 bases between. The CDR3 bases are TGTGCCAGCTCACCACGAGCAACAGGGTCCAACTATGGCTACACCTTC. Amino acid sequence: CASSPRATGSNYGYTF.

The chain is built from TRBV2 and TRBJ2-3; possible D gene TRBD1, 6 bases. V dropped 6 bases and J dropped 3 bases, with 16 bases sitting between them. The CDR3 extends over 15 amino acids. Germline CDR1 reads SNHLY; CDR2 reads FYNNEI. The CDR3 sequence is CASSNTGSSTDTQYF. CDR3 in DNA: TGTGCCAGCAGCAATACAGGGAGTTCAACAGATACGCAGTATTTT.

The chain combines TRBV5-1 with TRBJ2-7, with 8 bases that match TRBD2. This CDR3 has 16 residues. Unmatched junction bases numbered 6, after V lost 0 bases and J lost 1 base. CDR1 SGHRS and CDR2 YFSETQ come from the germline V gene. CDR3 loop: CASSLDGGGRSYEQYF. Here the CDR3 DNA reads TGCGCCAGCAGCTTGGACGGCGGGGGGCGATCCTACGAGCAGTACTTC.

In DNA form, the CDR3 reads TGCAGCGTTGTGACAGGGGGGAGGAACTATGGCTACACCTTC. Its translation: CSVVTGGRNYGYTF. This rearrangement joins TRBV29-1 to TRBJ1-2; 9 nucleotides match TRBD1. This CDR3 has 14 amino acids. Germline CDR1 and CDR2: SQVTM and ANQGSEA. Unmatched junction bases numbered 5, after V lost 4 bases and J lost 2 bases.

This clone has ten or more counts. This chain uses TRBV7-3 with TRBJ1-4; 9 nucleotides align to TRBD1. CDR1 and CDR2 from the germline V gene are SGHTA and FQGTGA. The CDR3 extends over 17 amino acids. The ends lost 5 bases at V and 7 bases at J; junction bases unmatched: 14. The CDR3 nucleotides are TGTGCCAGCAGCCTAAAAGACATGGGACAGGGTCTTGAAAAACTGTTTTTT. It yields the protein CASSLKDMGQGLEKLFF.

The chain carries TRBV5-6 and TRBJ2-7, with D possibly being TRBD1 (5 bases). The germline CDR1 and CDR2 sequences are SGHDT and YYEEEE. V lost 4 bases to trimming and J lost 2 bases, with 13 bases between them. The CDR3 is 14 residues long. CDR3 amino acids: CASSSRVRPYEQYF. In DNA form, the CDR3 reads TGTGCCAGCAGCAGCAGGGTAAGGCCCTACGAGCAGTACTTC.

The chain combines TRBV11-1 with TRBJ1-1; D call uncertain. This CDR3 region has 12 residues. Germline CDR1 reads SGHAT; CDR2 reads FQDESV (reference sequence). Trimming shortened V by 4 bases and J by 8 bases, and 11 bases separated the two germline ends. The CDR3 sequence is CASSSTVAEAFF. The CDR3 region has the DNA TGTGCCAGCAGCTCCACGGTAGCAGAAGCTTTCTTT.

The chain joins TRBV5-1 to TRBJ2-2; unclear D gene. The ends were cut back, 3 bases at V and 6 bases at J, with 18 bases in the middle. The CDR3 length is 16 residues. CDR1 is SGHRS and CDR2 is YFSETQ in the germline V gene. CDR3 loop: CASSSTTPYRAGELFF. DNA for the CDR3: TGCGCCAGCAGCTCGACAACACCGTACAGAGCCGGGGAGCTGTTTTTT.

This chain joins TRBV20-1 and TRBJ2-7; D is ambiguous. V was trimmed by 3 bases and J by 6 bases, leaving 9 bases between them. The CDR3 is 11 amino acids. Germline V CDR1 and CDR2: DFQATT, SNEGSKA (reference sequence). In DNA form, the CDR3 reads TGCAGTGCTAGGGGGTCATTCGAGCAGTACTTC. Its translation: CSARGSFEQYF.

The count of this clone is one. Relative to the germline gene, one junction end is altered; a read error may explain this. The chain employs TRBV3-1 (or the pseudogene TRBV3-2) and TRBJ2-4; a weak D match, TRBD2 (6 bases). This CDR3 spans 15 amino acids. The germline V gene encodes CDR1 LGHDT and CDR2 YNNKEL (reference sequence). The CDR3 protein is CASNQYGASENIQYF. The DNA for the CDR3 is TGTGCCAGCAACCAATATGGGGCTAGCGAAAACATTCAGTACTTC.

The V and J genes are TRBV5-6 and TRBJ2-5, with TRBD1 as a possible D gene (7 bases). CDR1 is SGHDT and CDR2 is YYEEEE in the germline V gene. Trimming removed 5 bases at V and 2 bases at J, with 13 bases between. This CDR3 has 14 amino acids. The CDR3 protein is CASRLTGRQETQYF. CDR3 DNA: TGTGCCAGCAGGTTGACAGGGAGGCAAGAGACCCAGTACTTC. Complete variable domain (other parts from reference TRBV5-6 and TRBJ2-5): DAGVTQSPTHLIKTRGQQVTLRCSPKSGHDTVSWYQQALGQGPQFIFQYYEEEERQRGNFPDRFSGHQFPNYSSELNVNALLLGDSALYLCASRLTGRQETQYFGPGTRLLVL.

This clone was counted once. V and J are TRBV10-3 and TRBJ1-1, with D uncertain. Looked up from germline, CDR1 is ENHRY and CDR2 is SYGVKD. V was pared by 4 bases and J by 1 base, with 10 bases between. This CDR3 spans 14 amino acids. The CDR3 protein is CAISAGGWNTEAFF. CDR3 bases: TGTGCCATCAGTGCAGGAGGTTGGAACACTGAAGCTTTCTTT.

The chain recombines TRBV3-1 (or the pseudogene TRBV3-2) with TRBJ2-1; D is perhaps TRBD2 (5 bases). This CDR3 has 13 amino acids. The V gene lost 3 bases and the J gene lost 7 bases, with 10 bases spanning the gap. Germline V gene sequence: CDR1 LGHDT, CDR2 YNNKEL (reference sequence). The CDR3 protein is CASSHLSGNEQFF. The CDR3 bases are TGTGCCAGCAGCCACCTAAGCGGTAATGAGCAGTTCTTC.

The rearrangement links TRBV6-5 to TRBJ1-1, with D perhaps TRBD1 (6 bases). The CDR3 runs 14 residues. The V end was cut by 0 bases, the J end by 5 bases, with 10 bases between. CDR1 is MNHEY, CDR2 SVGAGI, per germline. Here the CDR3 DNA reads TGTGCCAGCAGTTACTCGAGGGGGGATACTGAAGCTTTCTTT. Its protein product is CASSYSRGDTEAFF.

The chain carries TRBV18 and TRBJ2-1, with D possibly TRBD2 on 6 matching bases. The CDR3 covers 15 residues. V lost 1 base and J lost 5, with 12 bases in between. Germline CDR1 and CDR2: KGHSH and LQKENI. The DNA for the CDR3 is TGTGCCAGCTCACCACAGGGGATAGCGGACAATGAGCAGTTCTTC. Encoded protein: CASSPQGIADNEQFF.

The V call is TRBV6-5, the J call TRBJ1-6; 7 positions match TRBD1. The germline gives CDR1 MNHEY, CDR2 SVGAGI. Unmatched junction bases numbered 6, after V lost 0 bases and J lost 7 bases. This CDR3 comprises 16 residues. Here the CDR3 reads CASSYSMAGGNSPLHF. In nucleotides, the CDR3 is TGTGCCAGCAGTTACTCCATGGCAGGGGGGAATTCACCCCTCCACTTT.